These T cell receptor beta chains were read from a single sample in a study of blood T cell repertoires in COVID-19. Assay: immunoSEQ multiplex PCR; the TCRdb copy retains only in-frame clones and omits some. The data hold about 15,000 clones, with approximately 90% observed a single time. Input material: peripheral blood. Every receptor here comes from a human donor with active COVID-19. The donor label of this sample is uncertain. Each CDR3 is given with its conserved first and last residue. D genes are given only for firm matches. Only some rows state a clone size, as once, few, many or a class for expanded clones.

J gene,D gene,clone size,V gene,CDR3 protein,CDR3 DNA
TRBJ1-1,NA,NA,TRBV12-2,CASRLRGPMNTEAFF,TGTGCAAGTCGCTTGAGGGGGCCCATGAACACTGAAGCTTTCTTT
TRBJ1-3,TRBD1,few,TRBV6-1,CASSETGRGNTIYF,TGTGCCAGCAGTGAGACAGGGAGAGGAAACACCATATATTTT
TRBJ1-1,TRBD1,NA,TRBV5-1,CASSPGTVNTEAFF,TGCGCCAGCAGCCCAGGGACAGTGAACACTGAAGCTTTCTTT
TRBJ2-3,NA,NA,TRBV5-1,CASNRGTDTQYF,TGCGCCAGCAACCGGGGGACAGATACGCAGTATTTT
TRBJ2-5,NA,NA,TRBV28,CASSPLRGSRLLQETQYF,TGTGCCAGCAGCCCCCTACGTGGATCGAGACTGCTCCAAGAGACCCAGTACTTC
TRBJ2-7,NA,NA,TRBV18,CASSPDSGEQYF,TGTGCCAGCTCACCTGATTCGGGCGAGCAGTACTTC
TRBJ2-2,TRBD2,NA,TRBV2,CASSATTSGVITGELFF,TGTGCCAGCAGTGCGACGACTAGCGGGGTGATCACCGGGGAGCTGTTTTTT
TRBJ2-1,NA,medium-sized,TRBV6-4,CASSDTLYNEQFF,TGTGCCAGCAGTGACACTCTATACAATGAGCAGTTCTTC
TRBJ2-1,NA,once,TRBV9,CASSPRTVVSRSSYNEQFF,TGTGCCAGCAGCCCTCGAACGGTGGTATCCCGAAGCTCCTACAATGAGCAGTTCTTC
TRBJ2-1,TRBD2,NA,TRBV28,CAIHSGRVGNEQFF,TGTGCCATCCATAGCGGGAGAGTAGGCAATGAGCAGTTCTTC
TRBJ2-4,NA,once,TRBV6-5,CASREGPAKNIQYF,TGTGCCAGCAGAGAGGGTCCAGCCAAAAACATTCAGTACTTC
TRBJ2-1,NA,NA,TRBV18,CASSPPYLSYNEQFF,TGTGCCAGCTCACCACCTTACTTATCATACAATGAGCAGTTCTTC
TRBJ2-1,NA,NA,TRBV5-1,CASSSNPSSYNEQFF,TGCGCCAGCAGTTCCAACCCCAGCTCCTACAATGAGCAGTTCTTC
TRBJ2-6,TRBD1,NA,TRBV11-3,CASSLGQGGSGANVLTF,TGTGCCAGCAGCTTGGGACAGGGCGGGTCCGGGGCCAACGTCCTGACTTTC
TRBJ2-7,NA,NA,TRBV5-4,CVMKSRGGNYEQYF,TGTGTCATGAAGTCGCGCGGCGGGAACTACGAGCAGTACTTC
TRBJ2-7,TRBD2,NA,TRBV7-2,CASSFGLAGYEQYF,TGTGCCAGCAGCTTCGGACTAGCGGGGTACGAGCAGTACTTC
TRBJ1-2,NA,NA,TRBV5-6,CASSSGGVYGYTF,TGTGCCAGCAGCTCGGGGGGCGTTTATGGCTACACCTTC
TRBJ1-1,TRBD1,NA,TRBV19,CASGGQRLGTEAFF,TGTGCCAGTGGGGGACAGCGATTGGGCACTGAAGCTTTCTTT
TRBJ2-6,NA,NA,TRBV5-1,CASSLLGGPGANVLTF,TGCGCCAGCAGCTTGTTAGGTGGGCCTGGGGCCAACGTCCTGACTTTC
TRBJ2-1,NA,few,TRBV5-1,CASSLVDNEQFF,TGCGCCAGCAGCTTGGTAGACAATGAGCAGTTCTTC
TRBJ2-7,NA,NA,TRBV25-1,CASSLSSYEQYF,TGTGCCAGCAGCTTGAGCTCCTACGAGCAGTACTTC
TRBJ2-1,TRBD1,NA,TRBV7-9,CASSARTGAGDEQFF,TGTGCCAGCAGCGCCCGGACAGGGGCCGGGGATGAGCAGTTCTTC
TRBJ2-7,NA,NA,TRBV9,CASSVAETSLYEQYF,TGTGCCAGCAGCGTAGCTGAGACATCCCTCTACGAGCAGTACTTC
TRBJ1-1,NA,NA,TRBV11-2,CASSLDLAEEAFF,TGTGCCAGCAGCTTAGATCTGGCGGAAGAAGCTTTCTTT
TRBJ1-4,NA,once,TRBV21-1,CASAGDNRGSNEKLFF,TGTGCCAGCGCGGGGGATAACCGGGGTTCGAATGAAAAACTGTTTTTT
TRBJ1-4,NA,NA,TRBV7-8,CASSLETGYYEKLFF,TGTGCCAGCAGCTTAGAAACAGGGTATTATGAAAAACTGTTTTTT
TRBJ1-5,NA,NA,TRBV4-1,CASSQVGGNQPQHF,TGCGCCAGCAGCCAAGTAGGGGGCAATCAGCCCCAGCATTTT
TRBJ1-1,NA,NA,TRBV7-9,CASSLNFRAEAFF,TGTGCCAGCAGCCTAAACTTCCGGGCTGAAGCTTTCTTT
TRBJ2-7,TRBD1,NA,TRBV28,CASSLPGQGSYEQYF,TGTGCCAGCAGTCTGCCGGGACAGGGCTCCTACGAGCAGTACTTC
TRBJ2-7,TRBD1,NA,TRBV4-1,CASSWETGDFYEQYF,TGCGCCAGCAGCTGGGAGACAGGGGACTTCTACGAGCAGTACTTC
TRBJ2-6,NA,NA,TRBV19,CASRRQGYGANVLTF,TGTGCCAGTAGGCGGCAGGGGTACGGGGCCAACGTCCTGACTTTC
TRBJ2-7,TRBD1,once,TRBV19,CASRTGTGGYEQYF,TGTGCCAGTAGGACCGGGACAGGGGGATACGAGCAGTACTTC
TRBJ2-1,NA,NA,TRBV2,CASSVDRRGKDLFF,TGTGCCAGCAGTGTCGACCGGCGCGGGAAAGATCTGTTCTTC
TRBJ2-3,NA,NA,TRBV21-1,CAITDREGDTQYF,TGTGCCATTACCGACAGGGAAGGAGATACGCAGTATTTT
TRBJ2-3,TRBD1,NA,TRBV4-1,CASSQQGVGTDTQYF,TGCGCCAGCAGTCAGCAGGGGGTCGGCACAGATACGCAGTATTTT
TRBJ1-4,NA,NA,TRBV9,CASSVDPHPTNEKLFF,TGTGCCAGCAGCGTAGATCCACACCCAACTAATGAAAAACTGTTTTTT